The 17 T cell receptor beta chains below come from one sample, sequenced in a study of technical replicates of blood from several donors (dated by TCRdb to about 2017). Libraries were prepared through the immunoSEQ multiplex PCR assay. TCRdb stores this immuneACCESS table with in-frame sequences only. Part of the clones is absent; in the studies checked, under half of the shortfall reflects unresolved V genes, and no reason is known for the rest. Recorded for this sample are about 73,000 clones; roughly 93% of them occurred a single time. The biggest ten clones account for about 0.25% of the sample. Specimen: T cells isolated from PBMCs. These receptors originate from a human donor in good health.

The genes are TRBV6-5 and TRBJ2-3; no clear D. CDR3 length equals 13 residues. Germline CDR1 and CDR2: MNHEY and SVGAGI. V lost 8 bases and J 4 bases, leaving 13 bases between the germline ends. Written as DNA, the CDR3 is TGTGCCAGCTCTGCTAGTTTGGCAGATACGCAGTATTTT. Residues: CASSASLADTQYF.

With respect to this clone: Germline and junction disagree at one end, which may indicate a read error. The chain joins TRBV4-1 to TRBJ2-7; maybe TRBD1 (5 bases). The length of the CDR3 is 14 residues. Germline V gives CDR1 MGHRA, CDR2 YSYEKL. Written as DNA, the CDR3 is TGCGCCAGCAGCCAAGACTCAGGGTCCTCCGAGCAGTACTTC. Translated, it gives CASSQDSGSSEQYF.

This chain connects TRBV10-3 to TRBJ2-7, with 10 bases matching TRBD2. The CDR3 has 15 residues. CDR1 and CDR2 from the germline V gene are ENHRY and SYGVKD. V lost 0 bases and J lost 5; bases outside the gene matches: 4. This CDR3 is CAISESASGSHEQYF. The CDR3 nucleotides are TGTGCCATCAGTGAGTCGGCTAGCGGGAGCCACGAGCAGTACTTC.

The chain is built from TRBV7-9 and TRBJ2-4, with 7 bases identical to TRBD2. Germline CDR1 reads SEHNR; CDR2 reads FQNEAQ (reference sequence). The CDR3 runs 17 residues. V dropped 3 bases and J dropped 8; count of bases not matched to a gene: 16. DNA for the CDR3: TGTGCCAGCAGCTTCTTTTTCCGGGGGGACGGACTTGACATTCAGTACTTC. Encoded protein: CASSFFFRGDGLDIQYF. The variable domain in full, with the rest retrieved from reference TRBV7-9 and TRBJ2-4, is DTGVSQNPRHKITKRGQNVTFRCDPISEHNRLYWYRQTLGQGPEFLTYFQNEAQLEKSRLLSDRFSAERPKGSFSTLEIQRTEQGDSAMYLCASSFFFRGDGLDIQYFGAGTRLSVL.

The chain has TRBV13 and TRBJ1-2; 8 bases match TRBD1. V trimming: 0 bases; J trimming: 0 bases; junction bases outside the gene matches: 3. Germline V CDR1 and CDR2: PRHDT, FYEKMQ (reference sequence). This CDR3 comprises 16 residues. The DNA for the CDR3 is TGTGCCAGCAGCTTAGGGGGGACAGGACCTAACTATGGCTACACCTTC. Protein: CASSLGGTGPNYGYTF. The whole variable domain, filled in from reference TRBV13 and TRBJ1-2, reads AAGVIQSPRHLIKEKRETATLKCYPIPRHDTVYWYQQGPGQDPQFLISFYEKMQSDKGSIPDRFSAQQFSDYHSELNMSSLELGDSALYFCASSLGGTGPNYGYTFGSGTRLTVV.

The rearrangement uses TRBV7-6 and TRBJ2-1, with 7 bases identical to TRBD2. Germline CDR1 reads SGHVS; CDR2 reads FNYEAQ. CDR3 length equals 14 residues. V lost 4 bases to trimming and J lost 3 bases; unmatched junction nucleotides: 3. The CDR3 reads CASSSSGNYNEQFF. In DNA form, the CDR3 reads TGTGCCAGCAGCTCGAGCGGGAACTACAATGAGCAGTTCTTC.

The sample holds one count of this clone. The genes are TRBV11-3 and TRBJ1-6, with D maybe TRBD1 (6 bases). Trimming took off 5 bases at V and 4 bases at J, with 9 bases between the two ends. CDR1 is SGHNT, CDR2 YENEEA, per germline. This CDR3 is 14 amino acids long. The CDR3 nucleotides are TGTGCCAGCAGCCCCGGACAGTATAATTCACCCCTCCACTTT. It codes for CASSPGQYNSPLHF. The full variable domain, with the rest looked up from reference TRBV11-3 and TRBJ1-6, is EAGVVQSPRYKIIEKKQPVAFWCNPISGHNTLYWYLQNLGQGPELLIRYENEEAVDDSQLPKDRFSAERLKGVDSTLKIQPAELGDSAVYLCASSPGQYNSPLHFGNGTRLTVT.

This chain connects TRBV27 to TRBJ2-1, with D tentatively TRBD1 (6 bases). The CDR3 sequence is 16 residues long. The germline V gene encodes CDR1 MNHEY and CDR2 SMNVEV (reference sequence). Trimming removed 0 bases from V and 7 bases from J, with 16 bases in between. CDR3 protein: CASSLSVGDRTNEQFF. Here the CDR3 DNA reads TGTGCCAGCAGTTTATCCGTCGGTGACAGGACTAATGAGCAGTTCTTC.

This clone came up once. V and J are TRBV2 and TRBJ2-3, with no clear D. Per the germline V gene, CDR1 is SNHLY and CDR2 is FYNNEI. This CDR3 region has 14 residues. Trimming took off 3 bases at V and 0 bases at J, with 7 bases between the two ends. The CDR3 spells CASSDLQSTDTQYF. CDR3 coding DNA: TGTGCCAGCAGTGATTTACAGAGCACAGATACGCAGTATTTT.

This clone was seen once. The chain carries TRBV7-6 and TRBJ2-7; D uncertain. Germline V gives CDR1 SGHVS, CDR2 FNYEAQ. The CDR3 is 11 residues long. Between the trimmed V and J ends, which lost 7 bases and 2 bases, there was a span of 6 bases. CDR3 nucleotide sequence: TGTGCCAGCACGAACACCTACGAGCAGTACTTC. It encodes CASTNTYEQYF.

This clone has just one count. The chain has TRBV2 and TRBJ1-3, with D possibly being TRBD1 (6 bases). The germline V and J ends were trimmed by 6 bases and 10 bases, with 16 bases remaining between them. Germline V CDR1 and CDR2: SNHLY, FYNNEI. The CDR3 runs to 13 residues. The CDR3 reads CASRVNRVETIYF. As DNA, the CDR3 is TGTGCCAGCAGGGTAAACAGGGTAGAGACCATATATTTT.

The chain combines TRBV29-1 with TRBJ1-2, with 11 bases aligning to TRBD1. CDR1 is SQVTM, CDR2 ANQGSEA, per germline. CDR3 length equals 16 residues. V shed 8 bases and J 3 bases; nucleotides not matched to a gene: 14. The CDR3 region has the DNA TGCAGCTCATGGACAGGGGGCACACTCGGAGACTATGGCTACACCTTC. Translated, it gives CSSWTGGTLGDYGYTF.

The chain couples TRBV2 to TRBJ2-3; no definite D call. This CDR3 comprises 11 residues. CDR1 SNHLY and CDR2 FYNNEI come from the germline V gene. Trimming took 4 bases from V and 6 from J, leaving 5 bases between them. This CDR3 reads CASSGEDTQYF. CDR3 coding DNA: TGTGCCAGCAGTGGTGAGGATACGCAGTATTTT.

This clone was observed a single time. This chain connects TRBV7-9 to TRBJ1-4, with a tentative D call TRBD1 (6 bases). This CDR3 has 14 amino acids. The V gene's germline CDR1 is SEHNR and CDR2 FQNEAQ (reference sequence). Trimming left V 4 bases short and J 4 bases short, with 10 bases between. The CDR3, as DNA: TGTGCCAGCAGCTCGCAGGGGAATAATGAAAAACTGTTTTTT. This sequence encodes CASSSQGNNEKLFF.

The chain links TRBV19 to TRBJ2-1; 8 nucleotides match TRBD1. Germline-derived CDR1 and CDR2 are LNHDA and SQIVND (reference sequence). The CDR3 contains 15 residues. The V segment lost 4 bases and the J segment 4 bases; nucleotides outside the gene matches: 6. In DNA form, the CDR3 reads TGTGCCAGTAGTAGCGACAGGGGAGGATACAATGAGCAGTTCTTC. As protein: CASSSDRGGYNEQFF.

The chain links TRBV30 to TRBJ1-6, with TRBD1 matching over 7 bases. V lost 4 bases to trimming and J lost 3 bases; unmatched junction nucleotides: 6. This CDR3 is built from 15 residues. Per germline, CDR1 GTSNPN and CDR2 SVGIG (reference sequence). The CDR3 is CAWISTGRYNSPLHF. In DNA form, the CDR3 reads TGTGCCTGGATTTCGACAGGGCGCTATAATTCACCCCTCCACTTT.

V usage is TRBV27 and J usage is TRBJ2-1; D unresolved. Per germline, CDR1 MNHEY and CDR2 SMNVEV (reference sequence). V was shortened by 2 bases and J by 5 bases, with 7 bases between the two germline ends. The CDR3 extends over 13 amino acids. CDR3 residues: CASSLKQHNEQFF. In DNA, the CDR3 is TGTGCCAGCAGTTTAAAACAGCACAATGAGCAGTTCTTC.